This TCR beta chain was sequenced in a study of OX40 agonist ivuxolimab in advanced cancers. The wider study: Patients undergoing dose escalation presented with hepatocellular carcinoma, melanoma, renal cell or head and neck cancer. General study points: CD4+ and CD8+ T cells in blood underwent clonal expansion by week 6 at 0.1 to 3.0 mg/kg.

On this clone: The antigen remains undetermined.

Germline loops: CDR1 GTSNPN, CDR2 SVGIG (reference sequence). V dropped 5 bases and J dropped 4; count of bases not matched to a gene: 5. The length of the CDR3 is 14 residues. Measured with immunoSEQ multiplex PCR; TCRdb has only the in-frame clones, and not every one. The sample contains tens of thousands of clones, 80% to 95% of which appear only once. The sequence came from an adult with an advanced solid tumor such as melanoma, head and neck, liver or kidney cancer. The V and J genes are TRBV30 and TRBJ2-1; 10 bases are a match to TRBD2. The sequenced sample was CD4+ or CD8+ T cells sorted from blood, obtained in a trial of the OX40 agonist ivuxolimab. The CDR3 DNA sequence: TGTGCCTGGGACAGCGGGGGGGATTACAATGAGCAGTTCTTC. It translates to CAWDSGGDYNEQFF.